The present entry profiles one T cell receptor beta chain with its context. This table comes from immunoSEQ multiplex PCR, and its TCRdb copy is limited to in-frame clones, with some not included. The table includes about 17,000 clones, roughly three quarters detected once. The time point here: inflamed ileum from the surgical specimen. The data were taken from a study of T cell repertoires in ileal Crohn's disease. The overall study: M0 samples are biopsies from inflamed ileum in the resection specimen.

Germline V CDR1 and CDR2: SEHNR, FQNEAQ (reference sequence). V was cut by 1 base and J by 3 bases, with 6 bases left in between. The CDR3 is made up of 13 amino acids. This chain joins TRBV7-9 and TRBJ1-1, with D uncertain. The sample was ileal tissue. This clonotype originated in an adult with Crohn's disease. In nucleotides, the CDR3 is TGTGCCAGCAGCTTAGTCGGGGACACTGAAGCTTTCTTT. Residues: CASSLVGDTEAFF.